This entry features one TCR beta chain sequence. What it recognizes is unknown. The data are from a study of T cell repertoires in cytomegalovirus infection. The CDR3 sequence is 12 residues long. V dropped 2 bases and J dropped 7 bases, with 6 bases sitting between them. Germline V CDR1 and CDR2: MNHNS, SASEGT. TCRdb used MiXCR to reprocess the reads, holding one entry per CDR3 protein. This table has about 920,000 distinct CDR3 sequences, less than 35% appearing once. This TCR was sampled from a human donor in good health (CMV status not recorded). Some clones in this sample may be carry-over from other donors' samples. This specimen was cultured CD8+ T cells from PBMCs, taken from culture after CMV antigen stimulation. The chain employs TRBV6-1 and TRBJ1-5; D is perhaps TRBD1 (5 bases). This CDR3 reads CASSESGQPQHF. In DNA form, the CDR3 reads TGTGCCAGCAGTGAATCAGGGCAGCCCCAGCATTTT.